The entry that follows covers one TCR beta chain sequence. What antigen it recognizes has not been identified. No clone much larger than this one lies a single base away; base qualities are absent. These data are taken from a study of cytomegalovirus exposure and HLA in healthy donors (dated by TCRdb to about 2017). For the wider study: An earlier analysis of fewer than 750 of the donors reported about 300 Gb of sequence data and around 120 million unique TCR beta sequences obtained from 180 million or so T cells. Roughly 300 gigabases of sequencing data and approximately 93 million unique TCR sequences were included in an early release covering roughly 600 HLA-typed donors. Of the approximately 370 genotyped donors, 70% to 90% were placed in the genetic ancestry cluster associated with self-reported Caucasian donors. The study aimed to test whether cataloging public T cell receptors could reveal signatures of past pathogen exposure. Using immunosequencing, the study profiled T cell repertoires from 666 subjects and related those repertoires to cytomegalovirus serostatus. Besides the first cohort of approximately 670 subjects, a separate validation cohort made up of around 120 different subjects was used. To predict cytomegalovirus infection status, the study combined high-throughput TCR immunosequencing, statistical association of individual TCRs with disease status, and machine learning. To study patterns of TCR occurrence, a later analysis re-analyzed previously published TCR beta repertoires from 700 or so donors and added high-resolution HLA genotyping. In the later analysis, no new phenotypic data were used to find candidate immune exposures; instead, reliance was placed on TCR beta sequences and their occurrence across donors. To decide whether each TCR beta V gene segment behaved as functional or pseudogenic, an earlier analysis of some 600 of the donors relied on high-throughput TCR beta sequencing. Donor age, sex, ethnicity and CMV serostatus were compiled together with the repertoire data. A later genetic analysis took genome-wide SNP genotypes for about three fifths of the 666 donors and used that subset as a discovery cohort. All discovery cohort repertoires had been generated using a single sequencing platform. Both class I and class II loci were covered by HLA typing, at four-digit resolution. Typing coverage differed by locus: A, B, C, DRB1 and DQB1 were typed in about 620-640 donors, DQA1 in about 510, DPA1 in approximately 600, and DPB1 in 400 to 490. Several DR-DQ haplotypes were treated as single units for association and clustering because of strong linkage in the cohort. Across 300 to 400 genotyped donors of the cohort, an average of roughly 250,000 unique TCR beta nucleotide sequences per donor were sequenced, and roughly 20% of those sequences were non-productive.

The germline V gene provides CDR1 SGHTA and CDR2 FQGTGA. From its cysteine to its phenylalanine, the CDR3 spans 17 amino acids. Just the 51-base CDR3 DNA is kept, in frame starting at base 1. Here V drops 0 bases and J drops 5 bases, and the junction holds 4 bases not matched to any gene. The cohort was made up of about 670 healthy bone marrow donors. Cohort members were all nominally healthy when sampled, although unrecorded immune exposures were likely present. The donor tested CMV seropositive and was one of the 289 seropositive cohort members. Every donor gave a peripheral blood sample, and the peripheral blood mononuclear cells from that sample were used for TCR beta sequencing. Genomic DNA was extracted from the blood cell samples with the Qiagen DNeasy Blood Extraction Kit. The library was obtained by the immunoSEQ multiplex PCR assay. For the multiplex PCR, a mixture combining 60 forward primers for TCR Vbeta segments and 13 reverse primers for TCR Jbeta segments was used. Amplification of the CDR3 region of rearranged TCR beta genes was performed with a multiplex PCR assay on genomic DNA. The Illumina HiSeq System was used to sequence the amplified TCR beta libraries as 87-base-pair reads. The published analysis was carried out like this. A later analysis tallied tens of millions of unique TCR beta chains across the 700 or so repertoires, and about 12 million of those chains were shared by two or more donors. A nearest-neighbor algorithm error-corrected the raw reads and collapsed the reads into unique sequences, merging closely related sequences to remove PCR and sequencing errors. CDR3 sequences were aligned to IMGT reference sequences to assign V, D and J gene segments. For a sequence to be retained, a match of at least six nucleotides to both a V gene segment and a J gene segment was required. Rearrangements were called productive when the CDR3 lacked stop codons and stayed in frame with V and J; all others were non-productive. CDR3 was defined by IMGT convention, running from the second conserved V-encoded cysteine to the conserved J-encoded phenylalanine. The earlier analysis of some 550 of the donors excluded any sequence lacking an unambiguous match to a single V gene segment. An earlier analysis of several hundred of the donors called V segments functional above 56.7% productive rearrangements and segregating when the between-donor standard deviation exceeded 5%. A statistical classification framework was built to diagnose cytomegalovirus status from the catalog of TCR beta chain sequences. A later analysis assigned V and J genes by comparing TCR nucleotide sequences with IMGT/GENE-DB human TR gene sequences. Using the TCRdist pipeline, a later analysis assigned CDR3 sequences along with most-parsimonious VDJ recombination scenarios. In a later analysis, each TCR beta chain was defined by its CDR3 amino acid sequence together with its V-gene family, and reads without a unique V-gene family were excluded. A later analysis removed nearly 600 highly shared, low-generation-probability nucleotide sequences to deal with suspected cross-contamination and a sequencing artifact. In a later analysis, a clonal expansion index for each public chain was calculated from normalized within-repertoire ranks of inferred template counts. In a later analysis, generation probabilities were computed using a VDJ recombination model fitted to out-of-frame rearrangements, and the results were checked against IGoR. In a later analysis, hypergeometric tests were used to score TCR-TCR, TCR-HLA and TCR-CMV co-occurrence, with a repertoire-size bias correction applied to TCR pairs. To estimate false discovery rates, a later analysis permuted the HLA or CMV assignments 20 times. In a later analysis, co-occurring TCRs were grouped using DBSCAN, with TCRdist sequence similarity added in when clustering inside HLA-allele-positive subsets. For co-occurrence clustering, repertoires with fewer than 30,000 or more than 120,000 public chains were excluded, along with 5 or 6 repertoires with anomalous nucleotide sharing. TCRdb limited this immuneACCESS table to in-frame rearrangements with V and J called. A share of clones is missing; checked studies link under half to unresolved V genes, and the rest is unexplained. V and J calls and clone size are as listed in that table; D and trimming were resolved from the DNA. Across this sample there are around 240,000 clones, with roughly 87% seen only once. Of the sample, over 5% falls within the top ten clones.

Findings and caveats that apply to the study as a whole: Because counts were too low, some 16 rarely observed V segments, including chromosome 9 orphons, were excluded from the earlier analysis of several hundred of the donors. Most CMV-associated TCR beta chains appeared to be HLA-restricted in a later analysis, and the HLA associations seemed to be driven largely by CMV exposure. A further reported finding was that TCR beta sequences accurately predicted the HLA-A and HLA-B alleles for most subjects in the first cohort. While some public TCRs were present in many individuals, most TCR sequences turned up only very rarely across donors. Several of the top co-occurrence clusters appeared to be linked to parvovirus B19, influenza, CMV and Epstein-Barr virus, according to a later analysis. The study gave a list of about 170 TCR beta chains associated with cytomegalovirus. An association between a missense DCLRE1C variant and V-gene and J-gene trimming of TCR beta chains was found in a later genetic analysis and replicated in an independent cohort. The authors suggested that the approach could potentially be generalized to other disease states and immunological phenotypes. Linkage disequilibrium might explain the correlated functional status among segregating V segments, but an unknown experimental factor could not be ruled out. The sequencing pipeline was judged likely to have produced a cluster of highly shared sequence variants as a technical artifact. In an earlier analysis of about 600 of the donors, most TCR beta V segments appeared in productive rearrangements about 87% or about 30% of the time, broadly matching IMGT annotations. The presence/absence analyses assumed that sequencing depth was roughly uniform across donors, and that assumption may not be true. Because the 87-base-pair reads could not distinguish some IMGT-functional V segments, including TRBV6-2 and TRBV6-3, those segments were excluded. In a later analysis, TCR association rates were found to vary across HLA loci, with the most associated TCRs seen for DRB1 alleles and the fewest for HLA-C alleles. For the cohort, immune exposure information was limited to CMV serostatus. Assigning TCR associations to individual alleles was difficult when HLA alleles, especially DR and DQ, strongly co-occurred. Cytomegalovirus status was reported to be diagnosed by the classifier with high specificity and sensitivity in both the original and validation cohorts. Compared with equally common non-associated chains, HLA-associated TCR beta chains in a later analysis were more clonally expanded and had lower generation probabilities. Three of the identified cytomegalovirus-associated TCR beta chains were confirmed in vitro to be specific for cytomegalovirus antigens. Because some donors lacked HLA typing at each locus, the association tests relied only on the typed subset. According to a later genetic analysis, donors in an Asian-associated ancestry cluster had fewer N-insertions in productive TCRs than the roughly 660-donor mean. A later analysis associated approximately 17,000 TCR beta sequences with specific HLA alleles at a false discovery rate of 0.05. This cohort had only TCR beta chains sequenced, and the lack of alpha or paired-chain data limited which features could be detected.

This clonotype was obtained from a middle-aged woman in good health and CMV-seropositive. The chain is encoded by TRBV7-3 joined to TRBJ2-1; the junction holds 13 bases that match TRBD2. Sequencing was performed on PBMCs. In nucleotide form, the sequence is TGTGCCAGCAGCTTAACCCCGGGACTAGCGGGGAACAATGAGCAGTTCTTC. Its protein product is CASSLTPGLAGNNEQFF.